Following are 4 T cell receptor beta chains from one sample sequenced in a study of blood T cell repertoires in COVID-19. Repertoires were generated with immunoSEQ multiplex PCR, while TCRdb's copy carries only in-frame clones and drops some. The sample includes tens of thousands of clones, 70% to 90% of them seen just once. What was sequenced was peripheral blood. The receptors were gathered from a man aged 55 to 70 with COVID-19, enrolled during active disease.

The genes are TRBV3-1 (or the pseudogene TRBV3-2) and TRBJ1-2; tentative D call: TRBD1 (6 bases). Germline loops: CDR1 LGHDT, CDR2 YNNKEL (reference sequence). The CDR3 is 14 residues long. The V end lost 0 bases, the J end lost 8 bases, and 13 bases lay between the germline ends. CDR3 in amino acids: CASSQDQGRSGYTF. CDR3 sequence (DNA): TGTGCCAGCAGCCAAGATCAGGGGCGCTCCGGCTACACCTTC.

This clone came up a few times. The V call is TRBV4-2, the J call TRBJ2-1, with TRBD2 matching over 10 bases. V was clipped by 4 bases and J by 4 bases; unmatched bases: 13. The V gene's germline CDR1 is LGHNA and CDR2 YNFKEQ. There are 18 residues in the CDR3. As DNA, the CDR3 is TGTGCCAGCAGCCTCGCGAGGGTCGGGACTAGCGCTTACAATGAGCAGTTCTTC. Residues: CASSLARVGTSAYNEQFF.

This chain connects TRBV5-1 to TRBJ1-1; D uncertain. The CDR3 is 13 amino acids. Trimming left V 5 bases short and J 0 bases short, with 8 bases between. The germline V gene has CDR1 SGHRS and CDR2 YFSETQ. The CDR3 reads CASRGEMNTEAFF. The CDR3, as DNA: TGCGCCAGCAGGGGCGAGATGAACACTGAAGCTTTCTTT.

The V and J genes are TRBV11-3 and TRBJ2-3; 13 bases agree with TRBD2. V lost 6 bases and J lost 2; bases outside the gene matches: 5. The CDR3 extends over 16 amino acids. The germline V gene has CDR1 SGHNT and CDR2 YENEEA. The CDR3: CASRPGLAGNTDTQYF. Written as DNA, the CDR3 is TGTGCCAGCAGACCGGGACTAGCGGGAAACACAGATACGCAGTATTTT.